This T cell receptor (beta chain) was captured in a study of T cells in Graves' hyperthyroidism and ophthalmopathy. Investigators excluded patients with uncontrolled infection, other autoimmune disease, pregnancy or lactation. Diagnoses rested on clinical symptoms, serum thyroxine and TRAb, thyroid ultrasound and orbital computed tomography. This clonotype was counted many times. The ends were cut back, 2 bases at V and 0 bases at J, with 5 bases in the middle. Germline lookup yields CDR1 SGHAT and CDR2 FQNNGV. The CDR3 has 14 residues. Amplified TCR beta CDR3 regions derived from RNA transcripts. The TCR CDR3 was amplified in a first-round RT-PCR using the HTBI primer set. Each CDR3 protein gets one entry after TCRdb re-called the multiplex PCR reads with MiXCR. This table holds fewer than 350,000 distinct CDR3 sequences, approximately 22% found once.

The sequence was collected from a woman between 50 and 59 years old with Graves' hyperthyroidism. The material sequenced was blood. The rearrangement links TRBV11-2 to TRBJ2-4, with D unresolved. The CDR3 DNA reads as TGTGCCAGCAGCTTAAGCGTAGCCAAAAACATTCAGTACTTC. The encoded protein is CASSLSVAKNIQYF.